This is a list of T cell receptor beta chains from one sample in a study of T-cell reconstitution after alpha-beta-depleted transplantation in children. TCRdb redid the calling of the PCR reads with MiXCR, one entry per CDR3 protein. The repertoire holds about 580,000 distinct CDR3 sequences, with about 21% as singletons. The sample consisted of PBMCs, mostly from graft donor cells, taken 360 days after TCRalphabeta/CD19-depleted stem cell transplant. The receptors originated from a boy under two years old who had a stem cell transplant for acute myeloid leukemia, so the T cells may come from the graft donor. The CDR3 runs from the conserved cysteine through the conserved F or W. D genes are given only for firm matches. Clone sizes are given selectively: once, few, many, or a class where the clone is expanded.

D | size | J | V | CDR3 | DNA
NA | many | TRBJ2-1 | TRBV20-1 | CSALSGPIYNEQFF | TGCAGTGCTCTTTCGGGGCCCATCTACAATGAGCAGTTCTTC
NA | NA | TRBJ1-1 | TRBV20-1 | CSARRGHLNTEAFF | TGCAGTGCTAGAAGGGGACACTTGAACACTGAAGCTTTCTTT
NA | NA | TRBJ2-3 | TRBV7-2 | CASSLGSGSRGTQYF | TGTGCCAGCAGCCTCGGCAGTGGTTCGCGTGGTACGCAGTATTTT
NA | NA | TRBJ1-4 | TRBV6-1 | CASSGPGTEKLFF | TGTGCCAGCAGTGGTCCGGGGACGGAAAAACTGTTTTTT
NA | many | TRBJ2-1 | TRBV20-1 | CSGILPGGGDEQFF | TGCAGTGGAATACTTCCTGGGGGAGGCGATGAGCAGTTCTTC
NA | many | TRBJ2-5 | TRBV11-2 | CASSSSTSLETQYF | TGTGCCAGCAGCTCGAGTACTAGCTTAGAGACCCAGTACTTC
NA | NA | TRBJ1-1 | TRBV12-3/TRBV12-4 | CASSLGAGEAFF | TGTGCCAGCAGTTTAGGGGCGGGTGAAGCTTTCTTT
NA | NA | TRBJ2-2 | TRBV15 | CATGGFNTGELFF | TGTGCCACCGGAGGGTTCAACACCGGGGAGCTGTTTTTT
NA | NA | TRBJ2-2 | TRBV27 | CASSPGWSIAGELFF | TGTGCCAGCAGCCCAGGGTGGAGTATTGCCGGGGAGCTGTTTTTT
TRBD1 | NA | TRBJ2-1 | TRBV20-1 | CSARDGRTGNNEQFF | TGCAGTGCTAGAGATGGGAGGACAGGGAACAATGAGCAGTTCTTC
NA | few | TRBJ2-3 | TRBV12-3/TRBV12-4 | CASSFGGHPGDTQYF | TGTGCCAGCAGTTTCGGGGGGCATCCAGGAGATACGCAGTATTTT
NA | NA | TRBJ2-5 | TRBV7-9 | CASSSLLDRRDWETQYF | TGTGCCAGCAGCTCTCTCCTGGACAGAAGGGATTGGGAGACCCAGTACTTC
NA | many | TRBJ1-2 | TRBV28 | CASSGPGLERVYGYTF | TGTGCCAGCAGTGGCCCCGGGCTGGAGAGGGTATACGGCTACACCTTC
TRBD2 | few | TRBJ2-2 | TRBV20-1 | CSGTRGAERFTGELFF | TGCAGTGGAACGCGGGGGGCCGAGCGATTCACCGGGGAGCTGTTTTTT
NA | NA | TRBJ2-3 | TRBV7-3 | CATAPGPGDTDTQYF | TGTGCCACCGCCCCCGGGCCGGGGGACACAGATACGCAGTATTTT